A single TCR beta chain is shown here with its context. Its antigen is as yet unknown. Profiling relied on immunoSEQ multiplex PCR, and the TCRdb table lists in-frame clones only, not all of them. This repertoire shows 150,000 to 200,000 clones, roughly 93% found once; its top ten account for roughly 10%. This specimen comes from a study of T cell responses to AZD1222 COVID-19 vaccine. Overall study findings and caveats: The study sampled repertoires only after the peak T cell response. The span of vaccine-associated CD4 TCRs extended across spike, with dominance at 160-218 and 743-854.

The receptor comes from an adult in good health. The sequenced sample was peripheral blood, obtained on day 0 of AZD1222 vaccination.

Here the CDR3 reads CASSEGGEETQYF. The CDR3 DNA is TGTGCCAGCAGCGAAGGGGGGGAAGAGACCCAGTACTTC. This chain uses TRBV21-1 with TRBJ2-5; the DNA was not compared with TRBD2, the D call given in the table. TRBV21-1 is listed as a pseudogene. CDR3 length: 13 amino acids.